The 31 T cell receptor beta chains below were found in one sample sequenced in a study of beta chain features in type 1 diabetes. The entirety of the isolated RNA underwent reverse transcription, so expressed TCRB transcripts were sequenced. Produced via immunoSEQ multiplex PCR; TCRdb's table is partial and in-frame only. The table includes 860,000 or so clones, roughly 15% detected once. The specimen was naive CD4+ T cells from blood. The receptors originated from a woman under 30 in good health.

As to this clone: At the DNA level, this CDR3 is encoded by other sequences in the same sample as well. This chain joins TRBV19 and TRBJ2-3, with 9 bases matching TRBD2. CDR1 is LNHDA and CDR2 is SQIVND in the germline V gene (reference sequence). The CDR3 has 15 amino acids. The V segment lost 3 bases and the J segment 2 bases; nucleotides outside the gene matches: 3. CDR3 coding DNA: TGTGCCAGTAGTATTGCGGGACTAGCCACAGATACGCAGTATTTT. Amino acids: CASSIAGLATDTQYF.

As concerns this clone: This specimen includes other DNA sequences encoding the same CDR3. The rearrangement links TRBV5-1 to TRBJ1-2; TRBD1 is a possible D gene (6 bases). Trimming stripped 0 bases from V and 6 bases from J, with 9 bases between. The germline gives CDR1 SGHRS, CDR2 YFSETQ. This CDR3 comprises 13 residues. In DNA form, the CDR3 reads TGCGCCAGCAGCTTGGACAGGGTCGATGGCTACACCTTC. It translates to CASSLDRVDGYTF.

V is TRBV18 and J is TRBJ1-1, with a possible D match to TRBD1 (5 bases). This CDR3 has 15 amino acids. Trimming removed 2 bases from V and 1 base from J, with 11 bases in between. Germline lookup yields CDR1 KGHSH and CDR2 LQKENI. CDR3 in amino acids: CASSPSGRPNTEAFF. For the CDR3, the DNA is TGTGCCAGCTCACCATCGGGGCGGCCGAACACTGAAGCTTTCTTT.

This clone was observed a few times. The V and J genes are TRBV20-1 and TRBJ1-1; D is uncertain. Trimming removed 7 bases at V and 4 bases at J, with 10 bases between. This CDR3 region has 11 residues. Germline-derived CDR1 and CDR2 are DFQATT and SNEGSKA (reference sequence). The CDR3 coding sequence is TGCAGTGGGACCGGCCGCACTGAAGCTTTCTTT. Translating gives CSGTGRTEAFF.

There are a few counts of this clone. The chain has TRBV5-4 and TRBJ1-1; the D is unclear. V shed 7 bases and J shed 1 base, with 11 bases lying between them. The V gene's germline CDR1 is SGHNT and CDR2 YYREEE (reference sequence). The CDR3 extends over 13 amino acids. CDR3 coding DNA: TGTGCCAGCTCCCGGGCGGAGAACACTGAAGCTTTCTTT. Translated, it gives CASSRAENTEAFF.

This sequence joins TRBV4-2 and TRBJ2-3; D may be TRBD1 (7 bases). Germline V lookup: CDR1 LGHNA, CDR2 YNFKEQ. This CDR3 comprises 15 residues. V was pared by 0 bases and J by 4 bases, with 11 bases between. DNA of the CDR3: TGTGCCAGCAGCCAAGAGGAGGGGGCCCCAGATACGCAGTATTTT. Translated: CASSQEEGAPDTQYF.

The chain has TRBV15 and TRBJ2-2; D might be TRBD2 (5 bases). V dropped 1 base and J dropped 5 bases, with 11 bases sitting between them. Germline assignment: CDR1 LNHNV and CDR2 YYDKDF (reference sequence). The CDR3 has 15 residues. This chain's CDR3 is CATSRVRGGTGELFF. CDR3 in DNA: TGTGCCACCAGCAGAGTCCGGGGTGGAACCGGGGAGCTGTTTTTT.

The chain recombines TRBV7-9 with TRBJ2-7, with 10 bases matching TRBD1. Germline V gene data show CDR1 as SEHNR and CDR2 as FQNEAQ (reference sequence). This CDR3 is built from 16 residues. V was clipped by 1 base and J by 4 bases; unmatched bases: 7. The CDR3 DNA reads as TGTGCCAGCAGCTTAGGGGGACAGGGGATAGCATACGAGCAGTACTTC. Amino acid sequence: CASSLGGQGIAYEQYF. The full variable domain, with the rest looked up from reference TRBV7-9 and TRBJ2-7, is DTGVSQNPRHKITKRGQNVTFRCDPISEHNRLYWYRQTLGQGPEFLTYFQNEAQLEKSRLLSDRFSAERPKGSFSTLEIQRTEQGDSAMYLCASSLGGQGIAYEQYFGPGTRLTVT.

V is TRBV15 and J is TRBJ1-5; D is ambiguous. Germline-derived CDR1 and CDR2 are LNHNV and YYDKDF (reference sequence). The V gene lost 0 bases and the J gene lost 6 bases, with 9 bases spanning the gap. CDR3 length: 14 residues. CDR3 nucleotides: TGTGCCACCAGCAGAGATCCTAAGGGTCAGCCCCAGCATTTT. Translating it yields CATSRDPKGQPQHF.

This clone was recorded a few times. V gene TRBV7-2 combines with J gene TRBJ1-2, with 9 bases that match TRBD1. J lost 13 bases, V lost 5 bases, and 11 bases had no gene match. Looked up from germline, CDR1 is SGHTA and CDR2 is FQGNSA. This CDR3 contains 13 residues. In DNA, the CDR3 is TGTGCCAGCAGCAAACAGGGGGCCGGGCTCGGCACCTTC. Protein product: CASSKQGAGLGTF.

The chain joins TRBV2 to TRBJ2-5, with TRBD2 matching 8 bases. The CDR3 is 14 amino acids. After removal of 6 bases from V and 4 bases from J, the junction contained 7 bases not matched to a gene. CDR1 SNHLY and CDR2 FYNNEI come from the germline V gene. CDR3 in DNA: TGTGCCAGCAGGGAAACTAGCGGCGGAGAGACCCAGTACTTC. Translation gives CASRETSGGETQYF.

This clone was detected a few times. The chain is built from TRBV5-4 and TRBJ2-1; TRBD2 aligns across 12 bases. The CDR3 is 15 amino acids. V lost 6 bases to trimming and J lost 7 bases; unmatched junction nucleotides: 8. The germline CDR1 and CDR2 sequences are SGHNT and YYREEE (reference sequence). The CDR3 spells CASTLAGGAWNEQFF. The CDR3 region has the DNA TGTGCCAGCACCCTAGCGGGAGGGGCCTGGAATGAGCAGTTCTTC.

This clone was counted only a few times. The chain uses TRBV19 and TRBJ2-3, with unresolved D. Per the germline V gene, CDR1 is LNHDA and CDR2 is SQIVND (reference sequence). The CDR3 totals 15 residues. In nucleotides, the CDR3 is TGTGCAACGGGTACCCCGGGTGAGCGCACAGATACGCAGTATTTT. Translated, it gives CATGTPGERTDTQYF.

The chain has TRBV4-2 and TRBJ2-1, with a weak D call TRBD1 (5 bases). Germline V CDR1 and CDR2: LGHNA, YNFKEQ. Trimming cost V 3 bases and J 0 bases, with 18 bases left between them. There are 18 residues in the CDR3. The CDR3 bases are TGTGCCAGCAGCCATCCCAGGGCTACTCAGAGCTCCTACAATGAGCAGTTCTTC. This gives the protein CASSHPRATQSSYNEQFF.

Of note for this clone: Possible read error: a much larger clone is one base away. The genes are TRBV4-2 and TRBJ1-5, with D unclear. CDR1 and CDR2 (germline): LGHNA, YNFKEQ. Trimming removed 5 bases from V and 4 bases from J, with 3 bases in between. The CDR3 totals 11 residues. CDR3 DNA: TGTGCCAGCAGCTTTAATCAGCCCCAGCATTTT. Translating it yields CASSFNQPQHF.

This clone has a handful of counts. V and J are TRBV7-3 and TRBJ2-7; D uncertain. Germline lookup yields CDR1 SGHTA and CDR2 FQGTGA. V dropped 2 bases and J dropped 1 base, with 9 bases sitting between them. The CDR3 contains 14 residues. The CDR3 DNA follows: TGTGCCAGCAGCTTACGGCAGGAGTCCTACGAGCAGTACTTC. It encodes CASSLRQESYEQYF.

This clone was counted a few times. The V and J genes are TRBV12-5 and TRBJ2-2, with 10 bases fitting TRBD2. Losses at the gene ends were 4 bases for V and 4 bases for J; bases not matched to a gene: 9. Germline CDR1 and CDR2: LGHNT and FRNRAP. CDR3 size: 17 residues. CDR3 in amino acids: CASGSSSGSSITGELFF. CDR3 DNA sequence: TGTGCTAGTGGTTCGTCTAGCGGGAGTTCTATCACCGGGGAGCTGTTTTTT.

This rearrangement joins TRBV28 to TRBJ2-7; the D is unclear. The CDR3 extends over 13 amino acids. Trimming removed 7 bases from V and 3 bases from J, with 13 bases in between. Germline V gene lookup returns CDR1 MDHEN and CDR2 SYDVKM. The CDR3 DNA is TGTGCCAGCAAGGTTGGGCCGGGCTACGAGCAGTACTTC. Protein: CASKVGPGYEQYF.

This chain links TRBV28 with TRBJ1-4; D is undetermined. V lost 7 bases and J lost 10, with 22 bases in between. CDR1 and CDR2 from the germline V gene are MDHEN and SYDVKM. The length of the CDR3 is 15 residues. The CDR3 spells CASTRPDMVFGKLFF. In DNA form, the CDR3 reads TGTGCCAGCACCAGGCCAGACATGGTTTTCGGAAAACTGTTTTTT.

A word on this clone: One end of the junction does not line up with germline, which may come from a read error. The chain combines TRBV6-6 with TRBJ2-3, with D maybe TRBD1 (6 bases). The length of the CDR3 is 14 residues. The germline V gene has CDR1 MNHNY and CDR2 SVGAGI (reference sequence). For the CDR3, the DNA is TGTGCCAGCAGTTACGGCAGGGGCACAGATGCGCAGTATTTT. Residues: CASSYGRGTDAQYF.

This clone was seen only a few times. The chain combines TRBV27 with TRBJ1-1; 9 nucleotides agree with TRBD1. Germline CDR1 and CDR2: MNHEY and SMNVEV (reference sequence). This CDR3 comprises 15 residues. V shed 2 bases and J 4 bases; nucleotides not matched to a gene: 5. Here the CDR3 DNA reads TGTGCCAGCAGTTTAGGGACAGGGAGAACCACTGAAGCTTTCTTT. Translating it yields CASSLGTGRTTEAFF.

CDR3 DNA: TGCGCCAGCAGCATGGGGACTAGCGGACACCTTAGTCTGTTTTTT. This codes for CASSMGTSGHLSLFF. The rearrangement joins TRBV5-1 to TRBJ2-2; 11 positions agree with TRBD2. This CDR3 region has 15 residues. Germline V lookup: CDR1 SGHRS, CDR2 YFSETQ. Trimming removed 4 bases from V and 14 bases from J; junction bases left unmatched: 13.

The chain is built from TRBV5-4 and TRBJ1-2; D gene ambiguous. Germline CDR1 is SGHNT and CDR2 is YYREEE (reference sequence). V lost 0 bases and J 4 bases, leaving 7 bases between the germline ends. CDR3 length: 13 residues. The CDR3 bases are TGTGCCAGCAGCTTGGAGGAGACCTATGGCTACACCTTC. Protein product: CASSLEETYGYTF.

V gene TRBV5-1 combines with J gene TRBJ2-7, with 12 bases fitting TRBD2. The CDR3 extends over 15 amino acids. J gave up 2 bases and V 7 bases, and 7 bases lay outside the gene matches. CDR1 and CDR2 (germline): SGHRS, YFSETQ. In DNA, the CDR3 is TGCGCCAGCGCAATGACTAGCGGGAGTCCCTACGAGCAGTACTTC. It translates to CASAMTSGSPYEQYF.

This clone came up a few times. The V call is TRBV7-6, the J call TRBJ2-3; no reliable D call. V gave up 5 bases and J gave up 1 base, with 13 bases separating them. Germline V gene lookup returns CDR1 SGHVS and CDR2 FNYEAQ. The CDR3 loop spans 15 amino acids. CDR3 in DNA: TGTGCCAGCAGCCTTCTAGGTACCGGCACAGATACGCAGTATTTT. This encodes CASSLLGTGTDTQYF.

The gene calls are TRBV7-8 and TRBJ2-7, with D uncertain. Between the trimmed V and J ends, which lost 5 bases and 3 bases, there was a span of 14 bases. The CDR3 sequence is 14 residues long. The V gene's germline CDR1 is SGHVS and CDR2 FQNEAQ. Here the CDR3 reads CASSPDPRVYEQYF. The CDR3 coding sequence is TGTGCCAGCAGCCCTGACCCGCGAGTCTACGAGCAGTACTTC.

This chain links TRBV18 with TRBJ1-4; D unclear. Between the trimmed V and J ends, which lost 3 bases and 8 bases, there was a span of 13 bases. This CDR3 is 14 amino acids long. Germline CDR1 and CDR2: KGHSH and LQKENI. The CDR3 here is CASSPPLASEKLFF. The DNA of the CDR3 is TGTGCCAGCTCACCTCCCCTGGCGTCCGAAAAACTGTTTTTT.

This clone showed up just a few times. The chain combines TRBV7-2 with TRBJ1-5; TRBD1 agrees at 9 bases. The V gene's germline CDR1 is SGHTA and CDR2 FQGNSA. The V gene end was trimmed by 5 bases and the J gene end by 6 bases; junction bases not matched to a gene: 5. CDR3 length: 14 amino acids. CDR3 loop: CASSEQGAAQPQHF. CDR3 nucleotide sequence: TGTGCCAGCAGCGAACAGGGGGCGGCTCAGCCCCAGCATTTT.

Of note for this clone: Relative to the germline gene, one junction end is altered; a read error may explain this. The sample holds other DNA sequences that translate to the same CDR3. The chain joins TRBV7-9 to TRBJ1-2; 9 nucleotides match TRBD1. Per germline, CDR1 SEHNR and CDR2 FQNEAQ (reference sequence). The CDR3 is 14 residues long. Here the CDR3 reads CASSPRTGVDGYTF. The CDR3 nucleotides are TGCGCCAGCAGCCCTCGGACAGGGGTGGATGGCTACACCTTC.

There are a few counts of this clone. The CDR3 is CASSLAAQPPGGEQFF. As DNA, the CDR3 is TGTGCCAGCAGCTTAGCGGCTCAGCCCCCTGGGGGTGAGCAGTTCTTC. J is TRBJ2-1 and V is TRBV7-6; D possibly matches TRBD1 or TRBD2 (5 bases each). This CDR3 is built from 16 residues. V lost 0 bases, J lost 9 bases, and 18 bases lay in between. Germline V gene lookup returns CDR1 SGHVS and CDR2 FNYEAQ.

This clone was seen a few times. The gene calls are TRBV18 and TRBJ2-7; D is unresolved. Trimming removed 4 bases from V and 6 bases from J, with 7 bases in between. This CDR3 has 11 amino acids. Germline CDR1 and CDR2: KGHSH and LQKENI. The chain's CDR3 is CASSRNREQYF. CDR3 nucleotide sequence: TGTGCCAGCTCACGTAATCGCGAGCAGTACTTC.